The 30 T cell receptor beta chains presented below share a single source sample, sequenced in a study of T-cell memory formation after mild COVID-19. A single record per CDR3 protein comes from TCRdb applying MiXCR to the 5' RACE reads. Among about 320,000 distinct CDR3 sequences, roughly an eighth were seen once, and the ten largest hold roughly a fifth. Sequencing was carried out using PBMCs or a T cell subset sorted from them (not recorded which). These receptors were taken from a man aged 18-30 years who had mild COVID-19 (a few samples of this study predate the infection). Cell type and time point are not known.

There are a few counts of this clonotype. The rearrangement uses TRBV18 and TRBJ2-2, with 8 nucleotides matching TRBD1. The junction had 5 bases not matched to a gene; V was cut back by 5 bases and J by 3 bases. The CDR3 runs 15 residues. Germline lookup yields CDR1 KGHSH and CDR2 LQKENI. The CDR3 loop is CASSGQGLDTGELFF. The CDR3 DNA follows: TGTGCCAGCTCAGGACAGGGACTTGACACCGGGGAGCTGTTTTTT.

V usage is TRBV18 and J usage is TRBJ2-7; 7 nucleotides agree with TRBD2. Germline CDR1 reads KGHSH; CDR2 reads LQKENI. The V segment lost 3 bases and the J segment 5 bases; nucleotides outside the gene matches: 4. There are 13 residues in the CDR3. This CDR3 reads CASSPLGRDEQYV. For the CDR3, the DNA is TGTGCCAGCTCACCCTTGGGGAGGGACGAGCAGTACGTC.

This clonotype was seen only a few times. The chain uses TRBV20-1 and TRBJ2-4; weak D call: TRBD1 (6 bases). The CDR3 runs 14 residues. Between the trimmed V and J ends, which lost 1 base and 0 bases, there was a span of 7 bases. The germline gives CDR1 DFQATT, CDR2 SNEGSKA (reference sequence). The CDR3 reads CSARAGEAKNIQYF. The CDR3 DNA follows: TGCAGTGCTAGAGCAGGGGAAGCCAAAAACATTCAGTACTTC.

The CDR3 is CASSPSVGGPGYTF. DNA of the CDR3: TGTGCCAGCAGCCCAAGTGTCGGGGGACCTGGCTACACCTTC. The V call is TRBV12-3 or TRBV12-4, the J call TRBJ1-2; possible D gene TRBD1, 5 bases. V dropped 6 bases and J dropped 7 bases, with 18 bases sitting between them. The CDR3 sequence is 14 residues long.

The chain has TRBV4-3 and TRBJ2-1, with D unclear. In germline, CDR1 is LGHNA, CDR2 YSLEER. The V and J ends lost 0 bases and 4 bases respectively, with 7 bases between them. CDR3 length: 14 amino acids. For the CDR3, the DNA is TGCGCCAGCAGCCAAGACGACCATTACAATGAGCAGTTCTTC. It is translated as CASSQDDHYNEQFF.

The gene calls are TRBV4-1 and TRBJ2-5; tentative D call: TRBD1 (6 bases). V was trimmed by 4 bases and J by 5 bases, leaving 17 bases between them. The CDR3 runs 15 residues. The germline CDR1 and CDR2 sequences are MGHRA and YSYEKL. CDR3 in amino acids: CASSPEAWGPETQYF. The CDR3 DNA is TGCGCCAGCAGCCCCGAGGCCTGGGGGCCGGAGACCCAGTACTTC.

Only a few counts were recorded for this clonotype. This chain links TRBV5-1 with TRBJ2-6; a weak D match, TRBD2 (5 bases). The V gene lost 4 bases and the J gene lost 0 bases, with 11 bases spanning the gap. CDR3 length: 16 residues. Germline assignment: CDR1 SGHRS and CDR2 YFSETQ. The CDR3, as DNA: TGCGCCAGCAGCATTGGACTGAGCTCTGGGGCCAACGTCCTGACTTTC. As protein: CASSIGLSSGANVLTF.

V is TRBV5-4 and J is TRBJ2-7; maybe TRBD2 (5 bases). The CDR3 has 13 residues. Between the trimmed V and J ends, which lost 4 bases and 5 bases, there was a span of 13 bases. Germline values: CDR1 SGHNT, CDR2 YYREEE (reference sequence). CDR3 nucleotides: TGTGCCAGCAGCGGGGAGATGTGGGACGAGCAGTACTTC. Its protein product is CASSGEMWDEQYF.

In nucleotides, the CDR3 is TGTGCCAGCAGCCATCCCGGACAGGGGGACACCGGGGAGCTGTTTTTT. It specifies CASSHPGQGDTGELFF. The J gene is TRBJ2-2, the V gene TRBV4-2; TRBD1 matches at 10 bases. This CDR3 has 16 amino acids. Germline values: CDR1 LGHNA, CDR2 YNFKEQ. V shed 3 bases and J 3 bases; nucleotides not matched to a gene: 4.

J is TRBJ2-3 and V is TRBV5-5; D perhaps matches TRBD2 (6 bases). Looked up from germline, CDR1 is SGHKS and CDR2 is YYEKEE (reference sequence). Trimming shortened V by 4 bases and J by 1 base, and 10 bases separated the two germline ends. This CDR3 has 14 amino acids. The CDR3 DNA reads as TGTGCCAGCAGCCAGGGACTTGGCACAGATACGCAGTATTTT. Protein: CASSQGLGTDTQYF.

In this sample, this clonotype turned up a few times. The genes are TRBV12-3 or TRBV12-4 and TRBJ2-7, with D unclear. This CDR3 has 13 amino acids. The V end lost 3 bases, the J end lost 2 bases, and 8 bases lay between the germline ends. The CDR3 here is CASSFGRPYEQYF. The DNA for the CDR3 is TGTGCCAGCAGTTTCGGGCGGCCCTACGAGCAGTACTTC.

This clonotype was seen only a few times. The V call is TRBV27, the J call TRBJ2-7; D is perhaps TRBD1 (7 bases). The V gene lost 5 bases and the J gene lost 2 bases, with 16 bases spanning the gap. The CDR3 totals 15 residues. CDR1 is MNHEY and CDR2 is SMNVEV in the germline V gene (reference sequence). In DNA, the CDR3 is TGTGCCAGCAGTCGAGGGGGGACAGCGACCTACGAGCAGTACTTC. This encodes CASSRGGTATYEQYF.

The genes are TRBV10-3 and TRBJ1-1; TRBD1 matches at 7 bases. The CDR3 consists of 13 residues. J was trimmed by 5 bases and V by 3 bases; bases with no gene match: 3. The germline V gene encodes CDR1 ENHRY and CDR2 SYGVKD. In nucleotides, the CDR3 is TGTGCCATCAGTGACAGGGGGGATACTGAAGCTTTCTTT. It is translated as CAISDRGDTEAFF.

This rearrangement joins TRBV5-1 to TRBJ2-2; a weak D match, TRBD1 (6 bases). CDR3 length: 14 residues. The ends were cut back, 2 bases at V and 7 bases at J, with 12 bases in the middle. Germline CDR1 and CDR2: SGHRS and YFSETQ. In DNA, the CDR3 is TGCGCCAGCAGCTTCGGGCAGGGGATCGGGGAGCTGTTTTTT. It translates to CASSFGQGIGELFF.

This clonotype has just a few counts. V usage is TRBV4-2 and J usage is TRBJ2-1; 10 bases agree with TRBD2. Germline values: CDR1 LGHNA, CDR2 YNFKEQ. V lost 4 bases, J lost 5 bases, and 5 bases stayed unmatched. The length of the CDR3 is 15 residues. The DNA of the CDR3 is TGTGCCAGCAGCCCGACCGGGACTAGCGACAATGAGCAGTTCTTC. It is translated as CASSPTGTSDNEQFF.

The chain has TRBV18 and TRBJ2-1; D is unclear. The CDR3 is 13 residues long. Germline V gene lookup returns CDR1 KGHSH and CDR2 LQKENI. The V gene lost 5 bases and the J gene lost 5 bases, with 10 bases spanning the gap. CDR3 sequence reads: CASSISTDNEQFF. The CDR3, as DNA: TGTGCCAGCTCAATAAGTACCGACAATGAGCAGTTCTTC.

This chain connects TRBV6-6 to TRBJ2-3, with a tentative D call TRBD2 (6 bases). Between the trimmed V and J ends, which lost 2 bases and 1 base, there was a span of 10 bases. This CDR3 is 15 amino acids long. Per the germline V gene, CDR1 is MNHNY and CDR2 is SVGAGI (reference sequence). For the CDR3, the DNA is TGTGCCAGCAGTTACGTGCGGGGTGGCACAGATACGCAGTATTTT. Translating it yields CASSYVRGGTDTQYF.

This chain connects TRBV3-1 to TRBJ2-3; TRBD2 matches at 7 bases. J lost 0 bases, V lost 8 bases, and 11 bases had no gene match. The length of the CDR3 is 16 residues. From germline, CDR1 is LGHDT and CDR2 YNNKEL (reference sequence). The CDR3 nucleotides are TGTGCCAGCGGGGTGGTAGCGGGTAGGAGCACAGATACGCAGTATTTT. Its protein is CASGVVAGRSTDTQYF.

In this sample, this clonotype turned up many times. The chain has TRBV12-3 or TRBV12-4 and TRBJ2-7, with 8 nucleotides matching TRBD1. The CDR3 runs 13 residues. Unmatched junction bases numbered 4, after V lost 5 bases and J lost 4 bases. The CDR3 DNA is TGTGCCAGCAGTCCCGACAGGGGATACGAGCAGTACGTC. Translating gives CASSPDRGYEQYV.

The chain recombines TRBV7-6 with TRBJ1-3; no clear D gene. The CDR3 length is 18 residues. V lost 2 bases and J 0 bases, leaving 17 bases between the germline ends. CDR1 SGHVS and CDR2 FNYEAQ come from the germline V gene. As DNA, the CDR3 is TGTGCCAGCAGCTTAAGTAATGGGCGCGGCGGCTCTGGAAACACCATATATTTT. Its protein is CASSLSNGRGGSGNTIYF.

Details on this clonotype: A much larger clone differs from this one at a single base, so this may be a read error. V and J are TRBV4-3 and TRBJ2-7; 8 bases are a match to TRBD2. Trimming at V came to 4 bases and at J to 1 base, leaving 6 bases not matched to a gene. The germline gives CDR1 LGHNA, CDR2 YSLEER. There are 15 residues in the CDR3. CDR3 sequence reads: CASSRGLEGSYEQYF. CDR3 bases: TGCGCCAGCAGCCGGGGACTAGAGGGATCCTACGAGCAGTACTTC.

The rearrangement joins TRBV6-5 to TRBJ1-2; 11 nucleotides match TRBD1. Germline V CDR1 and CDR2: MNHEY, SVGAGI. There are 14 residues in the CDR3. With 6 bases clipped from V and 4 bases from J, the junction kept 4 bases outside the gene matches. CDR3 residues: CASRMGQGVYGYTF. The DNA for the CDR3 is TGTGCCAGCAGGATGGGACAGGGGGTCTATGGCTACACCTTC.

This sequence joins TRBV7-3 and TRBJ1-2; unclear D gene. Germline lookup yields CDR1 SGHTA and CDR2 FQGTGA. The CDR3 is 12 residues long. V lost 5 bases and J lost 8, with 12 bases in between. This CDR3 is CASSPGVGGYTF. The CDR3 nucleotides are TGTGCCAGCAGCCCTGGGGTCGGGGGCTACACCTTC.

This clonotype was found a few times. The chain combines TRBV9 with TRBJ1-2; D remains ambiguous. CDR1 is SGDLS and CDR2 is YYNGEE in the germline V gene. The CDR3 runs to 16 residues. Trimming took off 2 bases at V and 7 bases at J, with 21 bases between the two ends. The CDR3 reads CASSVSPGQEGSGYTF. CDR3 DNA: TGTGCCAGCAGCGTTTCGCCAGGCCAAGAGGGAAGTGGCTACACCTTC.

The J gene is TRBJ2-5, the V gene TRBV6-5; TRBD1 agrees at 9 bases. In germline, CDR1 is MNHEY, CDR2 SVGAGI. V was clipped by 6 bases and J by 3 bases; unmatched bases: 8. CDR3 length equals 15 residues. CDR3 sequence: CASSRTGGREETQYF. CDR3 nucleotides: TGTGCCAGCAGCCGAACAGGGGGCCGAGAAGAGACCCAGTACTTC.

The chain recombines TRBV4-1 with TRBJ2-1; tentative D call: TRBD2 (5 bases). V shed 4 bases and J shed 0 bases, with 16 bases lying between them. CDR3 size: 17 residues. The germline CDR1 and CDR2 sequences are MGHRA and YSYEKL. CDR3 nucleotide sequence: TGCGCCAGCAGCCTCCAAGCGATGGGGAGCTCCTACAATGAGCAGTTCTTC. Its translation is CASSLQAMGSSYNEQFF.

A few counts support this clonotype. This sequence joins TRBV7-8 and TRBJ2-3, with TRBD1 identical over 8 bases. The CDR3 contains 17 residues. Germline values: CDR1 SGHVS, CDR2 FQNEAQ. V was clipped by 4 bases and J by 3 bases; unmatched bases: 12. The CDR3 here is CASSSTDRGVLTDTQYF. The CDR3 DNA sequence: TGTGCCAGCAGCTCAACAGACAGGGGAGTATTGACAGATACGCAGTATTTT. Full variable domain (rest looked up from reference TRBV7-8 and TRBJ2-3): GAGVSQSPRYKVAKRGQDVALRCDPISGHVSLFWYQQALGQGPEFLTYFQNEAQLDKSGLPSDRFFAERPEGSVSTLKIQRTQQEDSAVYLCASSSTDRGVLTDTQYFGPGTRLTVL.

The CDR3 region is CASTLGTWDEQFF. Here the CDR3 DNA reads TGTGCCAGCACCCTGGGGACTTGGGATGAGCAGTTCTTC. This chain joins TRBV28 and TRBJ2-1; TRBD2 is a possible D gene (6 bases). Germline CDR1 reads MDHEN; CDR2 reads SYDVKM. The CDR3 sequence is 13 residues long. The germline V and J ends were trimmed by 7 bases and 8 bases, with 15 bases remaining between them.

V usage is TRBV7-9 and J usage is TRBJ2-2, with TRBD1 as a possible D gene (6 bases). Per the germline V gene, CDR1 is SEHNR and CDR2 is FQNEAQ (reference sequence). There are 15 residues in the CDR3. Trimming cost V 5 bases and J 5 bases, with 15 bases left between them. The CDR3 sequence is CASSPPTGLTGELFF. In nucleotides, the CDR3 is TGTGCCAGCAGCCCGCCCACAGGGCTGACCGGGGAGCTGTTTTTT.

DNA of the CDR3: TGTGCCAGCAGTGAATTCATGGGGCGTAACTATGGCTACACCTTC. Its translation is CASSEFMGRNYGYTF. This chain uses TRBV6-1 with TRBJ1-2; perhaps TRBD1 as D (5 bases). Trimming left V 2 bases short and J 1 base short, with 11 bases between. Germline-derived CDR1 and CDR2 are MNHNS and SASEGT. The CDR3 spans 15 residues.